Listed here are 29 T cell receptor beta chains from one sample, sequenced in a study of cytomegalovirus exposure and HLA in healthy donors. The PCR ran on 60 Vbeta and 13 Jbeta primers. Some clones are missing from TCRdb's copy, which holds only in-frame ones; the method was immunoSEQ multiplex PCR. This table has over 60,000 clones, 65% to 70% appearing once. Material for sequencing was PBMCs. The receptor set was obtained from a male donor in good health and CMV-seropositive.

J is TRBJ2-5 and V is TRBV11-3, with D perhaps TRBD1 (5 bases). Trimming cost V 4 bases and J 3 bases, with 9 bases left between them. The CDR3 has 13 amino acids. Germline CDR1 reads SGHNT; CDR2 reads YENEEA. The CDR3 here is CASSSGQKETQYF. DNA of the CDR3: TGTGCCAGCAGCTCTGGACAAAAAGAGACCCAGTACTTC.

This clone was counted a single time. The chain carries TRBV6-5 and TRBJ1-5; unclear D gene. Deletions cut 7 bases from V and 6 bases from J, with 13 bases between. CDR3 length: 13 amino acids. The V gene's germline CDR1 is MNHEY and CDR2 SVGAGI. The CDR3 sequence: CASTAVVGQPQHF. Here the CDR3 DNA reads TGTGCCAGCACGGCGGTCGTCGGTCAGCCCCAGCATTTT.

This chain links TRBV13 with TRBJ2-1; 11 bases align to TRBD2. Germline V lookup: CDR1 PRHDT, CDR2 FYEKMQ (reference sequence). With V trimmed by 5 bases and J by 4 bases, 13 bases remained unmatched. The CDR3 loop spans 18 amino acids. CDR3 residues: CASSLLTLSGGVYNEQFF. The DNA of the CDR3 is TGTGCCAGCAGCCTCCTAACACTTAGCGGGGGGGTGTACAATGAGCAGTTCTTC.

A single count supports this clone. The chain couples TRBV5-4 to TRBJ2-3; D unresolved. Germline V lookup: CDR1 SGHNT, CDR2 YYREEE (reference sequence). The CDR3 has 12 amino acids. Trimming left V 4 bases short and J 5 bases short, with 8 bases between. CDR3 in amino acids: CASSRLRDTQYF. For the CDR3, the DNA is TGTGCCAGCAGCCGCCTCAGAGATACGCAGTATTTT.

This chain connects TRBV4-1 to TRBJ2-3, with 10 bases matching TRBD2. Trimming at V came to 0 bases and at J to 7 bases, leaving 10 bases not matched to a gene. Germline values: CDR1 MGHRA, CDR2 YSYEKL. The CDR3 extends over 17 amino acids. CDR3 sequence (DNA): TGCGCCAGCAGCCAAGAGATGGCTAGCGGGAGAACATATACGCAGTATTTT. As protein: CASSQEMASGRTYTQYF.

This rearrangement joins TRBV4-2 to TRBJ1-6, with D perhaps matching TRBD1 (6 bases). The germline CDR1 and CDR2 sequences are LGHNA and YNFKEQ. V was shortened by 5 bases and J by 6 bases, with 20 bases between the two germline ends. The length of the CDR3 is 17 residues. The CDR3 DNA reads as TGTGCCAGCAGCTCCGAGGACAGCCCGTTATCTAATTCACCCCTCCACTTT. Translation gives CASSSEDSPLSNSPLHF.

The V and J genes are TRBV5-8 and TRBJ1-1, with D unresolved. The germline gives CDR1 SGHTS, CDR2 YDEGEE. The CDR3 consists of 15 residues. The V and J ends lost 0 bases and 4 bases respectively, with 13 bases between them. CDR3 nucleotide sequence: TGTGCCAGCAGCTTGGCCTACGGGATGGGCACTGAAGCTTTCTTT. Its protein product is CASSLAYGMGTEAFF.

This clone was detected only a few times. The chain is built from TRBV27 and TRBJ2-2; D might be TRBD1 (6 bases). CDR1 MNHEY and CDR2 SMNVEV come from the germline V gene (reference sequence). The V gene lost 5 bases and the J gene lost 3 bases, with 16 bases spanning the gap. CDR3 length: 16 residues. In DNA form, the CDR3 reads TGTGCCAGCAGTGACGGACAGAGAACCTACACCGGGGAGCTGTTTTTT. Translating gives CASSDGQRTYTGELFF.

The gene calls are TRBV11-1 and TRBJ1-5; D remains ambiguous. The CDR3 extends over 15 amino acids. Between the trimmed V and J ends, which lost 4 bases and 7 bases, there was a span of 17 bases. Germline CDR1 reads SGHAT; CDR2 reads FQDESV (reference sequence). Here the CDR3 DNA reads TGTGCCAGCAGCTCCGAGGGCTCAGCCCTACAGCCCCAGCATTTT. It encodes CASSSEGSALQPQHF.

V and J are TRBV5-1 and TRBJ1-2, with D unclear. Per the germline V gene, CDR1 is SGHRS and CDR2 is YFSETQ. This CDR3 has 13 residues. The germline V and J ends were trimmed by 0 bases and 4 bases, with 7 bases remaining between them. The CDR3 loop is CASSLVGAYGYTF. The CDR3 DNA sequence: TGCGCCAGCAGCTTGGTCGGAGCCTATGGCTACACCTTC.

The chain has TRBV6-5 and TRBJ2-1, with 7 bases matching TRBD2. There are 13 residues in the CDR3. Germline V gene lookup returns CDR1 MNHEY and CDR2 SVGAGI. Trimming at V came to 8 bases and at J to 8 bases, leaving 9 bases not matched to a gene. The CDR3 DNA reads TGTGCCAGCGCAGCGGGAACATCTCATGAGCAGTTCTTC. This gives the protein CASAAGTSHEQFF.

The chain is built from TRBV5-1 and TRBJ2-7; no definite D call. V was trimmed by 0 bases and J by 5 bases, leaving 12 bases between them. Germline loops: CDR1 SGHRS, CDR2 YFSETQ. CDR3 length: 14 amino acids. CDR3 DNA: TGCGCCAGCAGCTTGGGGAGTTTGTACAACGAGCAGTACTTC. This encodes CASSLGSLYNEQYF.

This sequence joins TRBV5-1 and TRBJ1-3; weak D call: TRBD1 (5 bases). V shed 4 bases and J shed 0 bases, with 20 bases lying between them. Germline V gene lookup returns CDR1 SGHRS and CDR2 YFSETQ. There are 18 residues in the CDR3. CDR3 coding DNA: TGCGCCAGCAGCGGGGGGTTGGAAGGATGGAGCTCTGGAAACACCATATATTTT. Translation: CASSGGLEGWSSGNTIYF.

The chain has TRBV9 and TRBJ2-1; D is possibly TRBD2 (5 bases). Germline V CDR1 and CDR2: SGDLS, YYNGEE. V was shortened by 3 bases and J by 4 bases, with 14 bases between the two germline ends. This CDR3 is built from 15 residues. CDR3 protein: CASSAADLLYNEQFF. CDR3 nucleotide sequence: TGTGCCAGCAGCGCAGCGGACCTCCTTTACAATGAGCAGTTCTTC. The variable domain in full, with the rest retrieved from reference TRBV9 and TRBJ2-1, is DSGVTQTPKHLITATGQRVTLRCSPRSGDLSVYWYQQSLDQGLQFLIQYYNGEERAKGNILERFSAQQFPDLHSELNLSSLELGDSALYFCASSAADLLYNEQFFGPGTRLTVL.

The chain is built from TRBV27 and TRBJ2-5; perhaps TRBD2 as D (5 bases). The CDR3 spans 14 residues. V lost 2 bases and J lost 4, with 11 bases in between. Germline V gene sequence: CDR1 MNHEY, CDR2 SMNVEV (reference sequence). CDR3 residues: CASSLDGVGETQYF. DNA of the CDR3: TGTGCCAGCAGTTTAGACGGGGTAGGAGAGACCCAGTACTTC.

This clone was detected a few times. The chain employs TRBV11-2 and TRBJ2-1; 9 bases are shared with TRBD1. Germline V gives CDR1 SGHAT, CDR2 FQNNGV. This CDR3 comprises 16 residues. Trimming at V came to 4 bases and at J to 4 bases, leaving 8 bases not matched to a gene. The CDR3 DNA reads TGTGCCAGCAGCTCGACGACAGGGGGTTTGTACAATGAGCAGTTCTTC. Translating gives CASSSTTGGLYNEQFF. Supplemented by reference TRBV11-2 and TRBJ2-1, the full variable domain reads EAGVAQSPRYKIIEKRQSVAFWCNPISGHATLYWYQQILGQGPKLLIQFQNNGVVDDSQLPKDRFSAERLKGVDSTLKIQPAKLEDSAVYLCASSSTTGGLYNEQFFGPGTRLTVL.

J is TRBJ2-1 and V is TRBV11-2, with a possible D match to TRBD2 (6 bases). V lost 1 base and J 7 bases, leaving 14 bases between the germline ends. Germline loops: CDR1 SGHAT, CDR2 FQNNGV. This CDR3 is built from 15 residues. DNA of the CDR3: TGTGCCAGCAGCTTAGGGGGACTGGATACTAATGAGCAGTTCTTC. Amino acids: CASSLGGLDTNEQFF.

V usage is TRBV5-1 and J usage is TRBJ2-7; TRBD2 agrees at 11 bases. CDR1 is SGHRS, CDR2 YFSETQ, per germline. CDR3 size: 15 residues. V shed 6 bases, J shed 2 bases, and the junction held 7 bases outside the gene matches. The DNA of the CDR3 is TGCGCCAGCACCCTTACTAGCGGGAGTACCTACGAGCAGTACTTC. It translates to CASTLTSGSTYEQYF.

V usage is TRBV2 and J usage is TRBJ1-6, with TRBD1 matching 7 bases. V was pared by 4 bases and J by 6 bases, with 3 bases of the junction left unmatched. Germline V gives CDR1 SNHLY, CDR2 FYNNEI. The CDR3 consists of 14 residues. DNA for the CDR3: TGTGCCAGCAGTGGTGACAGGGCTAATTCACCCCTCCACTTT. Its translation is CASSGDRANSPLHF.

The V and J genes are TRBV2 and TRBJ2-7; TRBD2 agrees at 7 bases. CDR3 length equals 12 residues. Germline loops: CDR1 SNHLY, CDR2 FYNNEI. V lost 0 bases and J lost 13; bases outside the gene matches: 6. DNA of the CDR3: TGTGCCAGCAGTGAAGCGGGGAGGGTACTATACTTC. It specifies CASSEAGRVLYF. The full variable domain, rest sourced from reference TRBV2 and TRBJ2-7, is EPEVTQTPSHQVTQMGQEVILRCVPISNHLYFYWYRQILGQKVEFLVSFYNNEISEKSEIFDDQFSVERPDGSNFTLKIRSTKLEDSAMYFCASSEAGRVLYFGPGTRLTVT.

J is TRBJ1-2 and V is TRBV6-6, with D maybe TRBD1 (6 bases). This CDR3 is 16 amino acids long. CDR1 and CDR2 from the germline V gene are MNHNY and SVGAGI (reference sequence). Trimming stripped 9 bases from V and 3 bases from J, with 23 bases between. The CDR3 sequence is CASLQKQGSLHYGYTF. The CDR3 DNA reads as TGTGCCAGTTTGCAAAAACAGGGTTCTCTCCACTATGGCTACACCTTC.

In its sample, this clone was seen many times. V usage is TRBV25-1 and J usage is TRBJ1-1; TRBD1 might be the D (5 bases). The CDR3 loop spans 13 amino acids. Per the germline V gene, CDR1 is MGHDK and CDR2 is SYGVNS. V was trimmed by 3 bases and J by 0 bases, leaving 5 bases between them. CDR3 loop: CASSEGLNTEAFF. The CDR3 DNA reads as TGTGCCAGCAGTGAGGGGCTGAACACTGAAGCTTTCTTT.

This chain links TRBV6-6 with TRBJ1-5; 10 bases line up with TRBD1. Trimming at V came to 9 bases and at J to 1 base, leaving 6 bases not matched to a gene. The CDR3 is made up of 15 amino acids. The germline gives CDR1 MNHNY, CDR2 SVGAGI (reference sequence). Here the CDR3 reads CASIKTGGSNQPQHF. DNA of the CDR3: TGTGCCAGTATAAAGACAGGGGGCAGCAATCAGCCCCAGCATTTT.

The chain recombines TRBV5-4 with TRBJ2-5; 7 bases fit TRBD1. J was trimmed by 0 bases and V by 7 bases; bases with no gene match: 6. This CDR3 region has 14 residues. Germline V gene sequence: CDR1 SGHNT, CDR2 YYREEE (reference sequence). CDR3 sequence (DNA): TGTGCCAGCGCCTTACAGGGGAACCAAGAGACCCAGTACTTC. It translates to CASALQGNQETQYF.

The chain has TRBV27 and TRBJ2-5; TRBD1 aligns across 7 bases. The CDR3 is made up of 13 amino acids. Losses at the gene ends were 8 bases for V and 4 bases for J; bases not matched to a gene: 7. Germline assignment: CDR1 MNHEY and CDR2 SMNVEV (reference sequence). The CDR3 here is CASGNRGRETQYF. The CDR3 nucleotides read TGTGCCAGCGGTAACAGGGGTCGAGAGACCCAGTACTTC.

This clone was detected only once. CDR3 residues: CASSLGLALYNEQFF. CDR3 bases: TGTGCCAGCAGCTTGGGACTAGCCCTTTACAATGAGCAGTTCTTC. This sequence joins TRBV5-4 and TRBJ2-1; 7 nucleotides line up with TRBD2. The germline V gene has CDR1 SGHNT and CDR2 YYREEE (reference sequence). The V and J ends lost 0 bases and 4 bases, in that order; junction bases with no gene match: 4. There are 15 residues in the CDR3.

The chain employs TRBV9 and TRBJ2-3; 8 bases fit TRBD2. The J segment lost 0 bases and the V segment lost 0 bases, leaving 6 bases of the junction unmatched. In germline, CDR1 is SGDLS, CDR2 YYNGEE. The CDR3 consists of 17 residues. The CDR3 DNA reads TGTGCCAGCAGCGTAGACGGGGGGGATCATAGCACAGATACGCAGTATTTT. It yields the protein CASSVDGGDHSTDTQYF.

A note on this clone: Other DNA sequences in the same sample also yield this CDR3. J is TRBJ2-6 and V is TRBV30, with 7 bases matching TRBD2. The CDR3 spans 15 residues. V lost 2 bases to trimming and J lost 4 bases; unmatched junction nucleotides: 5. Germline assignment: CDR1 GTSNPN and CDR2 SVGIG (reference sequence). In nucleotides, the CDR3 is TGTGCCTGGAGTTCGGGGGGTTCCGGGGCCAACGTCCTGACTTTC. Translating it yields CAWSSGGSGANVLTF.

The genes are TRBV6-1 and TRBJ1-2; 7 bases line up with TRBD1. V shed 7 bases and J 8 bases; nucleotides not matched to a gene: 7. The germline V gene encodes CDR1 MNHNS and CDR2 SASEGT. The CDR3 covers 12 residues. The CDR3 loop is CASTPDREGYTF. In nucleotides, the CDR3 is TGTGCCAGCACCCCTGACAGGGAAGGCTACACCTTC.